Below, one T cell receptor (beta chain) is given with its context. Seattle patient enrollment occurred during active infection, with longitudinal follow-up thereafter. The germline V gene has CDR1 LGHDT and CDR2 YNNKEL (reference sequence). The CDR3 length is 16 residues. V shed 1 base, J shed 5 bases, and the junction held 5 bases outside the gene matches. This entry is derived from a study of blood T cell repertoires in COVID-19. Study-wide background: PBMCs, B-cell-depleted T cells, or T cells provided the cDNA or gDNA that made up the material.

Source study methods: Reference gene primer amplification gave nucleated cell count estimates. The protocol was immunoSEQ multiplex PCR, while the TCRdb copy is restricted to in-frame clones and leaves out a portion. V, J and clone size are taken as reported in that table, and D and trimming were inferred from the DNA itself. The data show around 300,000 clones, around 91% seen once. This TCR was sampled from a woman aged 40 to 55 with COVID-19, enrolled during active disease. This rearrangement joins TRBV3-1 (or the pseudogene TRBV3-2) to TRBJ2-7; 13 bases align to TRBD2. The sample was peripheral blood. CDR3 nucleotide sequence: TGTGCCAGCAGCCAAGCCAGTACTAGCGGGAGGGACGAGCAGTACTTC. It translates to CASSQASTSGRDEQYF.